The 23 T cell receptor beta chains presented below share a single source sample, sequenced in a study of OX40 agonist ivuxolimab in advanced cancers. Repertoires were generated with immunoSEQ multiplex PCR, while TCRdb's copy carries only in-frame clones and drops some. Of 100,000 or so clones listed, around 86% are singletons. Here the sequenced sample was CD4+ or CD8+ T cells sorted from blood, taken in a trial of the OX40 agonist ivuxolimab. The source is an adult with an advanced solid tumor such as melanoma, head and neck, liver or kidney cancer.

The V gene is TRBV6-1, the J gene TRBJ1-1; D might be TRBD1 (6 bases). Looked up from germline, CDR1 is MNHNS and CDR2 is SASEGT. The CDR3 runs 14 residues. V dropped 7 bases and J dropped 0 bases, with 12 bases sitting between them. This chain's CDR3 is CASTEQGVNTEAFF. DNA of the CDR3: TGTGCCAGCACAGAACAGGGAGTGAACACTGAAGCTTTCTTT.

The chain is built from TRBV27 and TRBJ1-2, with D unresolved. This CDR3 has 14 amino acids. The V and J ends lost 0 bases and 4 bases respectively, with 9 bases between them. CDR1 and CDR2 (germline): MNHEY, SMNVEV (reference sequence). The CDR3, as DNA: TGTGCCAGCAGTTTATCCCCTGGCCTCTATGGCTACACCTTC. This sequence encodes CASSLSPGLYGYTF.

The chain is built from TRBV5-1 and TRBJ2-7, with D perhaps matching TRBD1 or TRBD2 (5 bases each). Germline lookup yields CDR1 SGHRS and CDR2 YFSETQ. The length of the CDR3 is 14 residues. V was shortened by 7 bases and J by 4 bases, with 18 bases between the two germline ends. The CDR3 here is CASGRDAPGYEQYF. DNA of the CDR3: TGCGCCAGCGGAAGGGACGCCCCGGGGTACGAGCAGTACTTC.

The chain uses TRBV7-8 and TRBJ2-1; TRBD1 might be the D (5 bases). The CDR3 covers 14 residues. V dropped 7 bases and J dropped 2 bases, with 12 bases sitting between them. Germline CDR1 is SGHVS and CDR2 is FQNEAQ. The CDR3 spells CASTLRQTYNEQFF. The CDR3 region has the DNA TGTGCCAGCACCCTCAGACAGACCTACAATGAGCAGTTCTTC.

The V call is TRBV7-9, the J call TRBJ1-3; D might be TRBD1 (6 bases). CDR1 SEHNR and CDR2 FQNEAQ come from the germline V gene (reference sequence). The CDR3 consists of 16 residues. V dropped 1 base and J dropped 0 bases, with 10 bases sitting between them. DNA of the CDR3: TGTGCCAGCAGCTTAGTCAGGGGCTCCTCTGGAAACACCATATATTTT. It encodes CASSLVRGSSGNTIYF.

V and J are TRBV5-4 and TRBJ2-7; D gene uncertain. Trimming left V 1 base short and J 2 bases short, with 13 bases between. The CDR3 covers 15 residues. Germline V lookup: CDR1 SGHNT, CDR2 YYREEE (reference sequence). The CDR3 region has the DNA TGTGCCAGCAGCTTGTTCGGGCCAGAGACCTACGAGCAGTACTTC. It is translated as CASSLFGPETYEQYF.

This clone was seen a handful of times. This chain links TRBV19 with TRBJ2-6; no definite D call. CDR1 is LNHDA, CDR2 SQIVND, per germline (reference sequence). This CDR3 spans 15 amino acids. Trimming took off 7 bases at V and 0 bases at J, with 10 bases between the two ends. The CDR3 coding sequence is TGTGCCAGTAAGGACGATTACTCTGGGGCCAACGTCCTGACTTTC. This encodes CASKDDYSGANVLTF.

CDR3 DNA: TGTGCCAGCTCACCATATCAGGGGTCCGCGAACACCGGGGAGCTGTTTTTT. As protein: CASSPYQGSANTGELFF. The chain recombines TRBV18 with TRBJ2-2; D might be TRBD1 (6 bases). The CDR3 totals 17 residues. V lost 2 bases, J lost 0 bases, and 13 bases lay in between. Germline assignment: CDR1 KGHSH and CDR2 LQKENI. Full variable domain (rest looked up from reference TRBV18 and TRBJ2-2): NAGVMQNPRHLVRRRGQEARLRCSPMKGHSHVYWYRQLPEEGLKFMVYLQKENIIDESGMPKERFSAEFPKEGPSILRIQQVVRGDSAAYFCASSPYQGSANTGELFFGEGSRLTVL.

This clone was found once. The chain combines TRBV7-9 with TRBJ2-1; 11 nucleotides line up with TRBD1. This CDR3 contains 15 residues. Germline V gene lookup returns CDR1 SEHNR and CDR2 FQNEAQ (reference sequence). Trimming took 5 bases from V and 8 from J; bases not matched to a gene: 8. The CDR3 region is CASSLGQGALDEQFF. The CDR3 nucleotides are TGTGCCAGCAGCCTCGGACAGGGGGCCTTGGATGAGCAGTTCTTC.

The V and J genes are TRBV21-1 and TRBJ2-3; the table's D call TRBD2 went unverified against the DNA. TRBV21-1 represents a pseudogene. The CDR3 runs 14 residues. The CDR3 region has the DNA TGTGCCAGCAGCAACGGAGTAGGCACAGATACGCAGTATTTT. It codes for CASSNGVGTDTQYF.

The chain carries TRBV7-9 and TRBJ2-3; 10 nucleotides align to TRBD2. Germline V gene data show CDR1 as SEHNR and CDR2 as FQNEAQ (reference sequence). With 5 bases clipped from V and 0 bases from J, the junction kept 8 bases outside the gene matches. This CDR3 comprises 17 residues. The CDR3 DNA follows: TGTGCCAGCAGCCCCGCTAGCGGGAGAAAGAGCACAGATACGCAGTATTTT. It yields the protein CASSPASGRKSTDTQYF.

This sequence joins TRBV11-3 and TRBJ1-1; tentative D call: TRBD1 (5 bases). The CDR3 contains 15 residues. Germline-derived CDR1 and CDR2 are SGHNT and YENEEA. The germline V and J ends were trimmed by 3 bases and 10 bases, with 21 bases remaining between them. The CDR3 is CASSLGPEGDLGAFF. The CDR3 DNA is TGTGCCAGCAGCTTGGGACCTGAAGGGGATCTTGGAGCTTTCTTT.

V gene TRBV5-6 combines with J gene TRBJ1-4; D unresolved. The CDR3 spans 14 residues. V was pared by 3 bases and J by 4 bases, with 10 bases between. Germline loops: CDR1 SGHDT, CDR2 YYEEEE. The CDR3 spells CASSYGRINEKLFF. The DNA for the CDR3 is TGTGCCAGCAGCTACGGACGGATTAATGAAAAACTGTTTTTT. Looking up the rest from reference TRBV5-6 and TRBJ1-4 gives the full variable domain: DAGVTQSPTHLIKTRGQQVTLRCSPKSGHDTVSWYQQALGQGPQFIFQYYEEEERQRGNFPDRFSGHQFPNYSSELNVNALLLGDSALYLCASSYGRINEKLFFGSGTQLSVL.

This chain joins TRBV2 and TRBJ2-3, with D unclear. Trimming shortened V by 6 bases and J by 3 bases, and 13 bases separated the two germline ends. Germline V lookup: CDR1 SNHLY, CDR2 FYNNEI. The CDR3 totals 14 residues. In DNA form, the CDR3 reads TGTGCCAGCAGGGAACAGAGAGGAACAGATACGCAGTATTTT. Protein: CASREQRGTDTQYF.

As regards this clone: Sequence at one end of the junction differs from germline and may be a read error. The V gene is TRBV7-7, the J gene TRBJ2-1, with TRBD1 matching over 9 bases. This CDR3 is 15 amino acids long. Germline lookup yields CDR1 SSHAT and CDR2 FNYEAQ (reference sequence). The CDR3 region has the DNA TGTGCTAGCAGCTCGGACAGGGGCCGCTTTAATGAGCAGTTCTTC. This gives the protein CASSSDRGRFNEQFF.

This clone was counted only a few times. This chain joins TRBV2 and TRBJ2-1; a possible D gene is TRBD2 (5 bases). Per germline, CDR1 SNHLY and CDR2 FYNNEI. The germline V and J ends were trimmed by 8 bases and 7 bases, with 12 bases remaining between them. The CDR3 length is 12 residues. CDR3 DNA: TGTGCCAGCGGGTCCGGCGGGAATGAGCAGTTCTTC. It encodes CASGSGGNEQFF.

The chain recombines TRBV5-4 with TRBJ2-1, with TRBD2 identical over 7 bases. CDR3 length: 14 residues. CDR1 is SGHNT, CDR2 YYREEE, per germline (reference sequence). The V and J ends lost 4 bases and 9 bases, in that order; junction bases with no gene match: 10. This CDR3 is CASSRGDYLSEQFF. CDR3 nucleotide sequence: TGTGCCAGCAGCAGAGGGGACTACCTTTCTGAGCAGTTCTTC.

This sequence joins TRBV28 and TRBJ2-3; D is undetermined. The CDR3 spans 15 residues. Germline V gene lookup returns CDR1 MDHEN and CDR2 SYDVKM. The V and J ends lost 3 bases and 6 bases respectively, with 16 bases between them. Here the CDR3 reads CASSLGGVPRDTQYF. CDR3 DNA sequence: TGTGCCAGCAGTTTGGGTGGGGTACCTCGGGATACGCAGTATTTT.

The chain combines TRBV28 with TRBJ2-5; possibly TRBD1 or TRBD2 for D (6 bases each). Trimming removed 7 bases from V and 5 bases from J, with 14 bases in between. The CDR3 length is 13 residues. From germline, CDR1 is MDHEN and CDR2 SYDVKM. This CDR3 is CASIQGGGETQYF. CDR3 sequence (DNA): TGTGCCAGCATACAGGGAGGAGGGGAGACCCAGTACTTC.

The CDR3 DNA reads TGTGCCAGCAGCCCCCTCCAGGGAAACAGTTTAAAGCAGTACTTC. As protein: CASSPLQGNSLKQYF. V and J are TRBV27 and TRBJ2-7; D is possibly TRBD1 (5 bases). V was pared by 6 bases and J by 8 bases, with 23 bases between. This CDR3 has 15 residues. Germline V lookup: CDR1 MNHEY, CDR2 SMNVEV (reference sequence).

The rearrangement joins TRBV10-3 to TRBJ2-5, with 11 bases aligning to TRBD2. With 4 bases clipped from V and 5 bases from J, the junction kept 3 bases outside the gene matches. Germline CDR1 reads ENHRY; CDR2 reads SYGVKD. The CDR3 runs to 14 residues. The CDR3 DNA sequence: TGTGCCATCAGTGGGTTAGCGGGAGGGGAGACCCAGTACTTC. Translation gives CAISGLAGGETQYF.

This rearrangement joins TRBV7-2 to TRBJ1-1, with D unclear. Germline V gene data show CDR1 as SGHTA and CDR2 as FQGNSA. CDR3 length: 14 residues. The germline V and J ends were trimmed by 4 bases and 2 bases, with 11 bases remaining between them. The CDR3 loop reads CASSSPQPNTEAFF. The CDR3 DNA reads as TGTGCCAGCAGCTCCCCCCAGCCAAACACTGAAGCTTTCTTT. Complete variable domain (other parts from reference TRBV7-2 and TRBJ1-1): GAGVSQSPSNKVTEKGKDVELRCDPISGHTALYWYRQSLGQGLEFLIYFQGNSAPDKSGLPSDRFSAERTGGSVSTLTIQRTQQEDSAVYLCASSSPQPNTEAFFGQGTRLTVV.

V usage is TRBV11-1 and J usage is TRBJ2-7; D gene unclear. V was trimmed by 5 bases and J by 2 bases, leaving 16 bases between them. The CDR3 is 15 residues long. CDR1 is SGHAT and CDR2 is FQDESV in the germline V gene (reference sequence). The CDR3 protein is CASSPQGISTYEQYF. As DNA, the CDR3 is TGTGCCAGCAGCCCCCAAGGGATATCAACCTACGAGCAGTACTTC.